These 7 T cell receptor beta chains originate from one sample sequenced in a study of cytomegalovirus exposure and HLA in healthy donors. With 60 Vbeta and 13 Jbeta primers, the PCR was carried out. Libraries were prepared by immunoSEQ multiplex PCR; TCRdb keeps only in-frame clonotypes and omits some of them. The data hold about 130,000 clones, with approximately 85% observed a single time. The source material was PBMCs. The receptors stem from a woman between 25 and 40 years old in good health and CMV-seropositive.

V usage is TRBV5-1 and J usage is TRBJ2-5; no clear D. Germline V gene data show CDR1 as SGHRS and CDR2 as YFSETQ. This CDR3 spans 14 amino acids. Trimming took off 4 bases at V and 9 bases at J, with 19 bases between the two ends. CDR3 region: CASSPGVGSVAQYF. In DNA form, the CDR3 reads TGCGCCAGCAGCCCCGGAGTGGGTTCGGTGGCCCAGTACTTC.

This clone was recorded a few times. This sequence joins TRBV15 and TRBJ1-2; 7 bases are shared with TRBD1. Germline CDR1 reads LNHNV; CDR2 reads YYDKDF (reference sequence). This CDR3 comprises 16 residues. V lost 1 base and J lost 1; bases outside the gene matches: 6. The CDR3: CATSRGYAGGNYGYTF. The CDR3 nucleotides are TGTGCCACCAGCAGAGGGTACGCAGGGGGTAACTATGGCTACACCTTC. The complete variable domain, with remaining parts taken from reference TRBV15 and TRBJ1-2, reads DAMVIQNPRYQVTQFGKPVTLSCSQTLNHNVMYWYQQKSSQAPKLLFHYYDKDFNNEADTPDNFQSRRPNTSFCFLDIRSPGLGDTAMYLCATSRGYAGGNYGYTFGSGTRLTVV.

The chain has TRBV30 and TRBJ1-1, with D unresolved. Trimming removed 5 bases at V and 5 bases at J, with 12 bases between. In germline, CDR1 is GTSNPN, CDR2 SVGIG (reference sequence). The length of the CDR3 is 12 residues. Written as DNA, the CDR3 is TGTGCCTGGCGGCACAGAGGGACTGAAGCTTTCTTT. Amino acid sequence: CAWRHRGTEAFF.

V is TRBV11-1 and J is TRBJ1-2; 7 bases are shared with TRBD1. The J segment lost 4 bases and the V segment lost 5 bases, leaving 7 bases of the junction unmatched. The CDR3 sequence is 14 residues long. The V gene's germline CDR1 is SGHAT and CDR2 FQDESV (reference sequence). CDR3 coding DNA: TGTGCCAGCAGCCCCGGGGGGGACAGCTATGGCTACACCTTC. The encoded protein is CASSPGGDSYGYTF.

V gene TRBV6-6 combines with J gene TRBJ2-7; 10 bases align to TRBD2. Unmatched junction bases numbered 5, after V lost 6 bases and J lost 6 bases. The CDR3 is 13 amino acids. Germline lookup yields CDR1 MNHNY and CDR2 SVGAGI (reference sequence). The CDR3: CASSSASGSEQYF. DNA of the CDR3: TGTGCCAGCAGCTCGGCTAGCGGGAGCGAGCAGTACTTC.

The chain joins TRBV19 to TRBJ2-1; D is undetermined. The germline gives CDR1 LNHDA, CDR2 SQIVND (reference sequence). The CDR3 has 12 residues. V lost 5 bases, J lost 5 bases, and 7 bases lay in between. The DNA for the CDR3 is TGTGCCAGTAGTCCCCAGGACAATGAGCAGTTCTTC. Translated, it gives CASSPQDNEQFF.

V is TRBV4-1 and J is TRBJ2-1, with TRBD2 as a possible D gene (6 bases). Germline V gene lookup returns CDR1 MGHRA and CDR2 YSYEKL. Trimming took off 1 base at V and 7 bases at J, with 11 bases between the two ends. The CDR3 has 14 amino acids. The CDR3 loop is CASSQGDFSNEQFF. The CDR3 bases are TGCGCCAGCAGCCAAGGGGACTTTTCGAATGAGCAGTTCTTC.